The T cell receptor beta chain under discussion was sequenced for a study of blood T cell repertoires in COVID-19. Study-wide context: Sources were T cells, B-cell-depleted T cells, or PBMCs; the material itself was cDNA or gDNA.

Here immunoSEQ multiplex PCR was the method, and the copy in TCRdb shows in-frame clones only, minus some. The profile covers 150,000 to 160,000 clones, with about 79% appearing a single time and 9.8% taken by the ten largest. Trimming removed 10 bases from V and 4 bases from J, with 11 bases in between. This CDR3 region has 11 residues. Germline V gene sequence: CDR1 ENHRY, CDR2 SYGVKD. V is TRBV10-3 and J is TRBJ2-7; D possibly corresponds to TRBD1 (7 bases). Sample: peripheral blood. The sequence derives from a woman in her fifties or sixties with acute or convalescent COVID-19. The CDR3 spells CASGTAYEQYF. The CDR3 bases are TGTGCCAGCGGGACAGCGTACGAGCAGTACTTC.